The clone carrying this T cell receptor (beta chain) occurred once. Under the authors' procedure: How many nucleated cells were present was estimated from reference gene primer amplification. The assay was immunoSEQ multiplex PCR, and TCRdb's table has in-frame clones only and misses some. The V and J calls and clone size come from that table; D and trimming were worked out from the DNA. The table shows roughly 290,000 clones, with about 89% occurring only once. The ends were cut back, 4 bases at V and 1 base at J, with 9 bases in the middle. CDR3 size: 13 residues. The V gene's germline CDR1 is SQVTM and CDR2 ANQGSEA. The record originates from a study of blood T cell repertoires in COVID-19. Study in general: From the United States, Italy and Spain came samples of acute and convalescent COVID-19. The cDNA or gDNA used as material had been derived from T cells, B-cell-depleted T cells, or PBMCs.

This sequence originates from a woman aged 60 to 75 with acute or convalescent COVID-19. This sequence joins TRBV29-1 and TRBJ2-3; D is unclear. The sequenced sample was peripheral blood. The CDR3 sequence is CSVGGIGTDTQYF. The CDR3 nucleotides are TGCAGCGTTGGCGGAATAGGCACAGATACGCAGTATTTT.